The entry below describes one T cell receptor beta chain. The data were taken from a study of blood T cell repertoires in COVID-19. Across the whole study: Donors in the United States, Italy and Spain gave samples during acute or convalescent COVID-19. PBMCs, B-cell-depleted T cells, or T cells provided the cDNA or gDNA that made up the material.

Per the original methods: Estimation of nucleated cell counts relied on the amplification of reference gene primers. Libraries were prepared by immunoSEQ multiplex PCR; TCRdb keeps only in-frame clonotypes and omits some of them. V, J and clone size are taken as reported in that table, and D and trimming were inferred from the DNA itself. The data show 350,000 or so clones, over 70% seen once. The CDR3 runs to 15 residues. V lost 4 bases and J lost 0, with 14 bases in between. Per the germline V gene, CDR1 is SGDLS and CDR2 is YYNGEE. The sample was peripheral blood. This receptor was taken from a man younger than 45 with active or convalescent COVID-19. J is TRBJ2-7 and V is TRBV9; D is unresolved. In nucleotides, the CDR3 is TGTGCCAGCAGCAGGCAGACGCACAGCTCCTACGAGCAGTACTTC. It is translated as CASSRQTHSSYEQYF.